Given below is one T cell receptor (beta chain) in context. The data belong to a study of shared T cell receptors in the human thymus. TCRdb's copy holds only in-frame clones and misses some; the assay was immunoSEQ multiplex PCR. There are over 650,000 clones in the sample; roughly 86% occur only once, and roughly 0.0086% lies in the top ten. V dropped 5 bases and J dropped 5; count of bases not matched to a gene: 12. CDR1 and CDR2 (germline): SGHTA, FQGNSA. The CDR3 consists of 17 residues. This sample was also put to use in a study of human thymus T cells. In that study: Finnish infants who were healthy and having corrective surgery for congenital heart defects made up the donors. Thymus pieces cut out during corrective heart surgery were the tissue that was used. Repertoires from thymus and blood appeared to show biased V and J gene usage. A high degree of thymic repertoire overlap among unrelated individuals was reported in related research.

J is TRBJ2-1 and V is TRBV7-2, with TRBD2 identical over 10 bases. The source of this sequence is a boy younger than two with a congenital heart defect. The specimen sequenced was thymocytes. This CDR3 is CASSPTASGGEDNEQFF. For the CDR3, the DNA is TGTGCCAGCAGCCCAACGGCTAGCGGGGGCGAAGACAATGAGCAGTTCTTC.